This TCR beta chain was sequenced for a study of cytomegalovirus exposure and HLA in healthy donors. Both 60 Vbeta primers and 13 Jbeta primers went into the PCR. Sequenced by immunoSEQ multiplex PCR; TCRdb stores in-frame clones only, minus some. This repertoire shows some 130,000 clones, 70% to 85% found once; its top ten account for 6% to 7.5%. The TCR originated in a man in his forties in good health and CMV-seropositive. The sequenced sample consisted of PBMCs.

The CDR3 is CASSTRAGRTYNEQFF. The CDR3, as DNA: TGCGCCAGCAGCACCCGCGCCGGGAGAACCTACAATGAGCAGTTCTTC. V usage is TRBV4-1 and J usage is TRBJ2-1; maybe TRBD2 (6 bases). Trimming pared 5 bases from V and 2 bases from J, leaving 16 bases between. This CDR3 comprises 16 residues. CDR1 and CDR2 (germline): MGHRA, YSYEKL.